These T cell receptor beta chains were read from a single sample in a study of T cells after yellow fever vaccination. TCRdb recomputed calls from the 5' RACE reads with MiXCR, one row per CDR3 protein. The sample shows about 310,000 distinct CDR3 sequences, approximately 3.8% of them seen only once. Sequenced here: PBMCs, sampled on the day of the yellow fever booster vaccination. These receptors all stem from a man aged 18-30 years who received the YFV17D yellow fever vaccine. CDR3s include the opening cysteine and the closing phenylalanine or tryptophan. D genes are given only for firm matches. The size field is filled for only some rows; it gives once, few, many or a size class.

J | V | D | size | DNA | CDR3
TRBJ2-5 | TRBV4-1 | NA | many | TGCGCCAGCAGCCAAAACCAGGGACGCCCAGAGACCCAGTACTTC | CASSQNQGRPETQYF
TRBJ1-1 | TRBV7-2 | NA | many | TGTGCCAGCAGCTCCCATCACGGCACTGAAGCTTTCTTT | CASSSHHGTEAFF
TRBJ1-4 | TRBV7-2 | TRBD1 | few | TGTGCCAGCAGCTTAGCGCTGACAGGGGCTAATGAAAAACTGTTTTTT | CASSLALTGANEKLFF
TRBJ2-7 | TRBV10-2 | NA | few | TGCGCCAGCAGTGAGTCGTATTCTGTCTACGAGCAGTACTTC | CASSESYSVYEQYF
TRBJ1-1 | TRBV20-1 | TRBD1 | many | TGCAGTGCTAGAAGGCCGGGACAGACTGCCTCTGAAGCTTTCTTT | CSARRPGQTASEAFF
TRBJ1-4 | TRBV6-2/TRBV6-3 | NA | many | TGTGCCAGCAGACGCCCGACGCGAACCCTTAATGAAAAACTGTTTTTT | CASRRPTRTLNEKLFF
TRBJ1-1 | TRBV2 | TRBD1 | NA | TGTGCCAGCAGGAATTGGGACAGGGACTACGAAGCTTTCTTT | CASRNWDRDYEAFF
TRBJ2-3 | TRBV12-3/TRBV12-4 | TRBD2 | NA | TGTGCCAGCAGTTTAGTCAGGGAGAGACTAGCGGGGGGTCGGGATACGCAGTATTTT | CASSLVRERLAGGRDTQYF
TRBJ1-3 | TRBV14 | NA | few | TGTGCCAGCAGCAAACTGCCCAGAAGCTCTGGAAACACCATATATTTT | CASSKLPRSSGNTIYF
TRBJ2-7 | TRBV18 | NA | few | TGTGCCAGCTCACCAGCAGGGGATTCCTACGAGCAGTACTTC | CASSPAGDSYEQYF
TRBJ1-2 | TRBV27 | NA | many | TGTGCCAGCAGTTCACTCCTAACGATATCGGGCTACACCTTC | CASSSLLTISGYTF
TRBJ1-1 | TRBV7-6 | NA | many | TGTGCCAGCAGCTTATTCGAGACGAGGAACACTGAAGCTTTCTTT | CASSLFETRNTEAFF
TRBJ2-3 | TRBV5-4 | NA | NA | TGTGCCAGCAGCTTCGGACGGGGGAGCACAGATACGCAGTATTTT | CASSFGRGSTDTQYF
TRBJ1-2 | TRBV30 | NA | few | TGTGCCTGGAGTGACAATAACTATGGCTACACCTTC | CAWSDNNYGYTF
TRBJ2-1 | TRBV10-3 | NA | few | TGTGCCACCGCGAGCTCCTACAATGAGCAGTTCTTC | CATASSYNEQFF
TRBJ2-3 | TRBV24-1 | TRBD2 | few | TGTGCCACCAGTGATCCGCTAGGACTAGCGGGGCGAAACACAGATACGCAGTATTTT | CATSDPLGLAGRNTDTQYF
TRBJ1-6 | TRBV4-1 | NA | few | TGCGCCAGCAGCCAAGGGGACATGTCCTATTCACCCCTCCACTTT | CASSQGDMSYSPLHF
TRBJ1-1 | TRBV7-6 | NA | many | TGTGCCAGCAGCGCCGAGGGAGGGAGGACTGAAGCTTTCTTT | CASSAEGGRTEAFF
TRBJ1-6 | TRBV25-1 | TRBD1 | NA | TGTGCCAGCAGTGAAGGCGACAGGGGTAATTCACCCCTCCACTTT | CASSEGDRGNSPLHF
TRBJ2-1 | TRBV10-3 | TRBD1 | many | TGTGCCGGACGGGCAGGGGGCTACAATGAGCAGTTCTTC | CAGRAGGYNEQFF
TRBJ2-3 | TRBV6-2/TRBV6-3 | NA | many | TGTGCCAGCAGAAGACAGGCCCCCCGGGATACGCAGTATTTT | CASRRQAPRDTQYF
TRBJ1-5 | TRBV19 | NA | NA | TGTGCCAGTAGTAGCAGGGTCTATCAGCCCCAGCATTTT | CASSSRVYQPQHF
TRBJ2-1 | TRBV4-2 | TRBD2 | many | TGTGCCAGCAGCCAACGGGGGGGAGAGCGTGAGCAGTTCTTC | CASSQRGGEREQFF
TRBJ1-2 | TRBV20-1 | NA | NA | TGCAGTGCCCCCGATCCGGACAAAAGAGACGGCTACACCTTC | CSAPDPDKRDGYTF
TRBJ1-4 | TRBV6-1 | TRBD1 | many | TGTGCCAGCAGCCCCACCGGCAGGGGGCGGTTGAATGAAAAACTGTTTTTT | CASSPTGRGRLNEKLFF
TRBJ2-3 | TRBV5-1 | NA | many | TGCGCCAGCAGCTTGGCCCGGGGGGCCCGCACAGATACGCAGTATTTT | CASSLARGARTDTQYF
TRBJ1-2 | TRBV6-5 | NA | many | TGTGCCAGCAGAGAATCGGGGGGGCATGGCTACACCTTC | CASRESGGHGYTF
TRBJ2-3 | TRBV9 | NA | many | TGTGCCAGCAGCGGCCAGGTGTCGGGGTGGGCAGATACGCAGTATTTT | CASSGQVSGWADTQYF
TRBJ2-2 | TRBV15 | TRBD1 | NA | TGTGCCACCAGCAGGGGACAGGGGGCTTACACCGGGGAGCTGTTTTTT | CATSRGQGAYTGELFF
TRBJ1-3 | TRBV5-4 | NA | NA | TGTGCCAGCAGAGAACCGGTCGGAAACACCATATATTTT | CASREPVGNTIYF
TRBJ1-5 | TRBV19 | TRBD1 | few | TGTGCCAGTAGGCCCATAGACAGGGGCTTTAATCAGCCCCAGCATTTT | CASRPIDRGFNQPQHF
TRBJ2-1 | TRBV5-1 | TRBD2 | NA | TGCGCCAGCAGCCGGACCCTGACGGGGGGAGGAGAGCAGTTCTTC | CASSRTLTGGGEQFF
TRBJ1-1 | TRBV5-1 | NA | few | TGCGCCAGCAGCTTGCCAGGCGGGGGGAACACTGAAGCTTTCTTT | CASSLPGGGNTEAFF
TRBJ1-5 | TRBV28 | TRBD1 | NA | TGTGCCAGCAGTTCGAGAGTCCGGGACAGGGAGCGAACCCAGCATTTT | CASSSRVRDRERTQHF